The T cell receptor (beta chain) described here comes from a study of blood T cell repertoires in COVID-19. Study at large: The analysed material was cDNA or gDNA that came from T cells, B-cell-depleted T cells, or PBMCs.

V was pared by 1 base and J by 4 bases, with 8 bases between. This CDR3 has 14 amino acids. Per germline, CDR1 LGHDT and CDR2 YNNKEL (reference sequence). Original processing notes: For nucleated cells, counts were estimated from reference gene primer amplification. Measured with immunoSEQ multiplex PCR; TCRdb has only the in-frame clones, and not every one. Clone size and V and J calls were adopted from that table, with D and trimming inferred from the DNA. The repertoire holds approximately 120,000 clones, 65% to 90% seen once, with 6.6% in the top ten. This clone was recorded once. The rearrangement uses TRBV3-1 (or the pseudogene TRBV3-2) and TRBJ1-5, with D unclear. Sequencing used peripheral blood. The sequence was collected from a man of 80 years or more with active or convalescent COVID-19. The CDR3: CASSQVVSNQPQHF. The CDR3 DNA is TGTGCCAGCAGCCAAGTGGTCAGTAATCAGCCCCAGCATTTT.